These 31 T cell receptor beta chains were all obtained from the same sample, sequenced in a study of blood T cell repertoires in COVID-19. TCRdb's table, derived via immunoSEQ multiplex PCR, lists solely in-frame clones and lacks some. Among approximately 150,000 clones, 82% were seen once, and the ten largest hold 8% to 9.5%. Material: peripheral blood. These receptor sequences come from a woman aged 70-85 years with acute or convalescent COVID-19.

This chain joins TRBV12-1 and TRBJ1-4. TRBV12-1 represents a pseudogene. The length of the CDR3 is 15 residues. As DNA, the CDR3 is TGTGCCAGCCGCCCCCATCCGGCGGGGAATGAAAAACTGTTTTTT. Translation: CASRPHPAGNEKLFF.

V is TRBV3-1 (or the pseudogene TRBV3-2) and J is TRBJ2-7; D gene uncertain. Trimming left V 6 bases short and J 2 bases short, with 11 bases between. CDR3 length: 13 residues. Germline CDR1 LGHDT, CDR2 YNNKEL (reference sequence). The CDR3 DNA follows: TGTGCCAGCAGAACACCGGGTACCTACGAGCAGTACTTC. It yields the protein CASRTPGTYEQYF.

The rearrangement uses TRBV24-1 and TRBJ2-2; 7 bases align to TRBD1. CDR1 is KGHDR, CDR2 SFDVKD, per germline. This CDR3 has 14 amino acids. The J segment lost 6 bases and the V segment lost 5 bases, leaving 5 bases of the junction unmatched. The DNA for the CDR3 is TGTGCCACCAGTGGCACAGGGGAAGCCGGGGAGCTGTTTTTT. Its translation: CATSGTGEAGELFF.

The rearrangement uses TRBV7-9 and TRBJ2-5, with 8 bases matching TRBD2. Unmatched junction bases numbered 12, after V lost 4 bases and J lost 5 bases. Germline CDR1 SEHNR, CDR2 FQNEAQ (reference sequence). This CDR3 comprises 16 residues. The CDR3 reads CASSSPTGLERETQYF. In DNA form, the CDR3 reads TGTGCCAGCAGCTCTCCTACGGGACTAGAGAGGGAGACCCAGTACTTC.

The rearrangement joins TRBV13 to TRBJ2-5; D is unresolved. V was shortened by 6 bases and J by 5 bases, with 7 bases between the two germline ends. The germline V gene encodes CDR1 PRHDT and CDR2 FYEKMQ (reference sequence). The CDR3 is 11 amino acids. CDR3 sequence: CASSYEETQYF. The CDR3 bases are TGTGCCAGCAGTTACGAGGAGACCCAGTACTTC.

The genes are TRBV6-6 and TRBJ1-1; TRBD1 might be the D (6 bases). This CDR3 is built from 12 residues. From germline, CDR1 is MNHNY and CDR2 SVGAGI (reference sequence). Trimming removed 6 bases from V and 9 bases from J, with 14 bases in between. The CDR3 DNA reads TGTGCCAGCAGAGACCGGGACACCCAAGCTTTCTTT. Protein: CASRDRDTQAFF.

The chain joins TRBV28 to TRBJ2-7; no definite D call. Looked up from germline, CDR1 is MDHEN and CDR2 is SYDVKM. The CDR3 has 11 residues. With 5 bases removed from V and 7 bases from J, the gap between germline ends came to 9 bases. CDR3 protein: CASSLSMEQYF. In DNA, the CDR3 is TGTGCCAGCAGTCTCTCTATGGAGCAGTACTTC.

The CDR3 coding sequence is TGTGCCAGTAGTCCCGCCGCCGGGTCGGAGACCCAGTACTTC. It is translated as CASSPAAGSETQYF. The chain uses TRBV19 and TRBJ2-5; no firm D call. The germline V gene encodes CDR1 LNHDA and CDR2 SQIVND (reference sequence). The CDR3 contains 14 residues. The V and J ends lost 5 bases and 5 bases respectively, with 15 bases between them.

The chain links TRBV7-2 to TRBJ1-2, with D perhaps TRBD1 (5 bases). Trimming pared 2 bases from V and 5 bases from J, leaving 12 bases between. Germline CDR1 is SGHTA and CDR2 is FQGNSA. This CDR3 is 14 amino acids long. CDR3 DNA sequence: TGTGCCAGCAGCTTAACAGGCCAACCTTATGGCTACACCTTC. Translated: CASSLTGQPYGYTF. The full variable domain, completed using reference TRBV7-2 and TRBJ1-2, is GAGVSQSPSNKVTEKGKDVELRCDPISGHTALYWYRQSLGQGLEFLIYFQGNSAPDKSGLPSDRFSAERTGGSVSTLTIQRTQQEDSAVYLCASSLTGQPYGYTFGSGTRLTVV.

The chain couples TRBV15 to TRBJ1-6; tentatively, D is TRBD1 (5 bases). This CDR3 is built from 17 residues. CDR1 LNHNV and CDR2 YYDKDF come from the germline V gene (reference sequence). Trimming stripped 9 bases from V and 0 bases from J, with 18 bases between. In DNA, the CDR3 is TGTGCCACGAGCTGGGGGGGAAGAAGCTCCTATAATTCACCCCTCCACTTT. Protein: CATSWGGRSSYNSPLHF.

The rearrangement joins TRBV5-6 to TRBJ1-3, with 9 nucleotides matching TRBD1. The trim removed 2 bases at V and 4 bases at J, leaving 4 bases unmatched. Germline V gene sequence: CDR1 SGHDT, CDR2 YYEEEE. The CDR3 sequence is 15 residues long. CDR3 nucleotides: TGTGCCAGCAGCTTCGGGACAGGGATCGGAAACACCATATATTTT. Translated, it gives CASSFGTGIGNTIYF.

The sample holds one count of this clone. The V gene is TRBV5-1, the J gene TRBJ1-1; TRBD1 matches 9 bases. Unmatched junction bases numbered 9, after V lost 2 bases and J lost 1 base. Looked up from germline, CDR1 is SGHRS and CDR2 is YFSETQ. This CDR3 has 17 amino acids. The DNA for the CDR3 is TGCGCCAGCAGCTTAGAACAGGGGGCCATTTCGAACACTGAAGCTTTCTTT. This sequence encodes CASSLEQGAISNTEAFF.

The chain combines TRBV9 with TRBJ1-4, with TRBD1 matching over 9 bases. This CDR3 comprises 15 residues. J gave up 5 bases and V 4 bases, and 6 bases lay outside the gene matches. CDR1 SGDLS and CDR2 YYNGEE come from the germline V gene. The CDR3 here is CASSTAGTGNEKLFF. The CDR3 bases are TGTGCCAGCAGCACCGCCGGGACAGGGAATGAAAAACTGTTTTTT.

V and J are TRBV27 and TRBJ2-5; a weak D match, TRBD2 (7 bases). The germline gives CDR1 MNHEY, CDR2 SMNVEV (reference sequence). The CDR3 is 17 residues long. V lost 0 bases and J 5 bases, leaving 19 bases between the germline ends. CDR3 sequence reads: CASSLSRGRGRGETQYF. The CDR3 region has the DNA TGTGCCAGCAGTTTATCGCGGGGGAGGGGGAGAGGGGAGACCCAGTACTTC.

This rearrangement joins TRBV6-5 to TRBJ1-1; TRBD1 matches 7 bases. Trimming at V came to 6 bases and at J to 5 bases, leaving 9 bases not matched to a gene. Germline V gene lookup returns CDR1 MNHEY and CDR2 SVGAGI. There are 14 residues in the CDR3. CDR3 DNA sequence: TGTGCCAGCAGAGCCGACAGGGAGATAACTGAAGCTTTCTTT. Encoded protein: CASRADREITEAFF.

DNA of the CDR3: TGTGCCAGTAGTATATATGGGGAGGGTCAGCCCCAGCATTTT. Its translation is CASSIYGEGQPQHF. V and J are TRBV19 and TRBJ1-5; no firm D call. In germline, CDR1 is LNHDA, CDR2 SQIVND (reference sequence). V lost 2 bases to trimming and J lost 6 bases, with 11 bases between them. The CDR3 contains 14 residues.

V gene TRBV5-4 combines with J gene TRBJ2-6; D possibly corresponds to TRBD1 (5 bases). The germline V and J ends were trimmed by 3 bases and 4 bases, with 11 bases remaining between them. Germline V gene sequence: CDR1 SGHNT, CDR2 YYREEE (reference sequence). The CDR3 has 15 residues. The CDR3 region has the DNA TGTGCCAGCAGCTACGACAGCACCGGGGCCAACGTCCTGACTTTC. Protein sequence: CASSYDSTGANVLTF.

The CDR3 DNA follows: TGTGCCACCAGCACAGGGTACTCTGGAAACACCATATATTTT. Translated: CATSTGYSGNTIYF. V gene TRBV15 combines with J gene TRBJ1-3; tentatively, D is TRBD1 (5 bases). Germline V CDR1 and CDR2: LNHNV, YYDKDF (reference sequence). The CDR3 runs to 14 residues. V was pared by 4 bases and J by 0 bases, with 7 bases between.

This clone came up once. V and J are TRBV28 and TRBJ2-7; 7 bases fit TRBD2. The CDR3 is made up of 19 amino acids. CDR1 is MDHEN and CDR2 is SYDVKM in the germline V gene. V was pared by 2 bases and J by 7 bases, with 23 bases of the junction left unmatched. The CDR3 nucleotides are TGTGCCAGCAGTTTACGCCATAACATACTAGCCCCATTGGGGGGGGAGCAGTACTTC. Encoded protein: CASSLRHNILAPLGGEQYF.

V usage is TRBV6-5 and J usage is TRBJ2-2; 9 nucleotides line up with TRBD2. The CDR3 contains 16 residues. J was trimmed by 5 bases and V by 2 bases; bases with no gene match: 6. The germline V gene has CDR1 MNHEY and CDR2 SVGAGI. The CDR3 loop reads CASSYGAGGLTGELFF. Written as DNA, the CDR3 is TGTGCCAGCAGTTACGGAGCGGGGGGATTAACCGGGGAGCTGTTTTTT.

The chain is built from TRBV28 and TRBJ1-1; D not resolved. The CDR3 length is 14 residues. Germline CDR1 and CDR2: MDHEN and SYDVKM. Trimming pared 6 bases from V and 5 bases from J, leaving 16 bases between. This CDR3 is CASRLTLVGTEAFF. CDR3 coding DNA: TGTGCCAGCAGACTAACCCTGGTGGGTACTGAAGCTTTCTTT.

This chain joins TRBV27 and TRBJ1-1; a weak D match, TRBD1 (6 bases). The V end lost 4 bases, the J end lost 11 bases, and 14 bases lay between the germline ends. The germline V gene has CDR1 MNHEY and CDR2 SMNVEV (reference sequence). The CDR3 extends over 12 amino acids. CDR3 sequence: CASSSQTGIAFF. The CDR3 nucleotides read TGTGCCAGCAGTTCCCAAACAGGGATCGCTTTCTTT.

The DNA for the CDR3 is TGCGCCAGCAGCGTACGGACTAGCAATAGGGAGACCCAGTACTTC. Translating gives CASSVRTSNRETQYF. This rearrangement joins TRBV4-1 to TRBJ2-5, with TRBD2 matching 8 bases. The germline CDR1 and CDR2 sequences are MGHRA and YSYEKL. CDR3 length: 15 amino acids. Trimming at V came to 5 bases and at J to 5 bases, leaving 10 bases not matched to a gene.

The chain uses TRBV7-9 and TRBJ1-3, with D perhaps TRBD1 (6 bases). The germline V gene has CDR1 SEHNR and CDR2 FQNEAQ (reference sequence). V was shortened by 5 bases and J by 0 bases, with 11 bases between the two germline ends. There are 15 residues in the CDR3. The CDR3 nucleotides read TGTGCCAGCAGCGCTTACAGGGACTCTGGAAACACCATATATTTT. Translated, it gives CASSAYRDSGNTIYF.

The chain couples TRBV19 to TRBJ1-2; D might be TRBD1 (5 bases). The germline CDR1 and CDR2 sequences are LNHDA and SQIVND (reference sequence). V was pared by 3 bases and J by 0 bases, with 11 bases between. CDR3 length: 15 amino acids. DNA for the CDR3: TGTGCCAGTAGTATGGGGACTGTTCCTAACTATGGCTACACCTTC. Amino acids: CASSMGTVPNYGYTF.

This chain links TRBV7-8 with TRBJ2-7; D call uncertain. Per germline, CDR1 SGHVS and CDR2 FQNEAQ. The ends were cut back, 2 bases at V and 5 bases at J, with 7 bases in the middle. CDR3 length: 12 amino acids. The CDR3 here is CASSLSADEQYF. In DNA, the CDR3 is TGTGCCAGCAGCTTAAGCGCGGACGAGCAGTACTTC.

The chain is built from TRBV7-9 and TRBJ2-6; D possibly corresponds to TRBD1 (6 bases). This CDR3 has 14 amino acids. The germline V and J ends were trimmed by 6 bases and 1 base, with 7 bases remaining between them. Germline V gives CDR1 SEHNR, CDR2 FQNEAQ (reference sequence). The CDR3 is CASSQGSGANVLTF. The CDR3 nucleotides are TGTGCCAGCAGTCAGGGGTCTGGGGCCAACGTCCTGACTTTC.

CDR3 in DNA: TGTGCCAGTAGTATAGTACAGGGCCGGAGCACTGAAGCTTTCTTT. Residues: CASSIVQGRSTEAFF. The chain uses TRBV19 and TRBJ1-1; D may be TRBD1 (6 bases). The germline gives CDR1 LNHDA, CDR2 SQIVND (reference sequence). V gave up 1 base and J gave up 4 bases, with 13 bases separating them. The CDR3 is made up of 15 amino acids.

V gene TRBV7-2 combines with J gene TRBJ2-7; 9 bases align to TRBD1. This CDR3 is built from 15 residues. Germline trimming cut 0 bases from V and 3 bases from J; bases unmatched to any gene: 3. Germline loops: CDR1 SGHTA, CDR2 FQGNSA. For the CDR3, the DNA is TGTGCCAGCAGCTTAGCAGGACAGGGGAGCTACGAGCAGTACTTC. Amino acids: CASSLAGQGSYEQYF. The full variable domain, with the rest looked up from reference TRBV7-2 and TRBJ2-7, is GAGVSQSPSNKVTEKGKDVELRCDPISGHTALYWYRQSLGQGLEFLIYFQGNSAPDKSGLPSDRFSAERTGGSVSTLTIQRTQQEDSAVYLCASSLAGQGSYEQYFGPGTRLTVT.

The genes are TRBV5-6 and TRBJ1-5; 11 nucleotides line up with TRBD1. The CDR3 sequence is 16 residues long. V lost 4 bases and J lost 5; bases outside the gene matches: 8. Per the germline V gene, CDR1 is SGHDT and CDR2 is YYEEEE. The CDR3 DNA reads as TGTGCCAGCAGCACGTGGGACAGGGGGGTGTATCAGCCCCAGCATTTT. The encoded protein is CASSTWDRGVYQPQHF.

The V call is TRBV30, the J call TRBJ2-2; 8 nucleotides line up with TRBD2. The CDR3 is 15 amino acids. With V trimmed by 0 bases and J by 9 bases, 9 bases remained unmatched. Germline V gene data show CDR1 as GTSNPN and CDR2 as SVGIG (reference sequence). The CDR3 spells CAWSVAGAVGWELFF. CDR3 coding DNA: TGTGCCTGGAGTGTAGCGGGGGCGGTTGGGTGGGAGCTGTTTTTT. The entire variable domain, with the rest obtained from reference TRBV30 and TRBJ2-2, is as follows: SQTIHQWPATLVQPVGSPLSLECTVEGTSNPNLYWYRQAAGRGLQLLFYSVGIGQISSEVPQNLSASRPQDRQFILSSKKLLLSDSGFYLCAWSVAGAVGWELFFGEGSRLTVL.